This T cell receptor (beta chain) derives from a study of graft-versus-host responses after intestinal transplantation. About the research overall: Each recipient received a multivisceral, liver-intestinal, or isolated intestinal graft. The whole recipient group had anti-thymocyte globulin induction followed by tacrolimus and steroids for around three years.

Only in-frame clones appear in the TCRdb table, and some are missing; sequencing was by immunoSEQ multiplex PCR. This sample has about 120,000 clones; 93% occur once, and the top ten carry less than 0.55%. As for this clone: Its antigen is undetermined.

Broader study findings: Allograft clonal ratios (graft-versus-host to host-versus-graft) were high in patients who had graft-donor T cell macrochimerism.

Per the germline V gene, CDR1 is SGHRS and CDR2 is YFSETQ. The ends were cut back, 2 bases at V and 0 bases at J, with 9 bases in the middle. This CDR3 comprises 15 residues. The sequencing used unstimulated CD8+ T cells sorted from spleen or lymph node cells, collected before intestinal transplant. This chain uses TRBV5-1 with TRBJ2-1; possibly TRBD2 for D (6 bases). This sequence originates from a human donor who received an intestinal transplant. The chain's CDR3 is CASSFGSGSYNEQFF. As DNA, the CDR3 is TGCGCCAGCAGCTTCGGTAGCGGCTCCTACAATGAGCAGTTCTTC.